The 8 T cell receptor beta chains below all came from one sample that was sequenced in a study of cytomegalovirus exposure and HLA in healthy donors. In the PCR, 60 Vbeta and 13 Jbeta primers were used. Assay: immunoSEQ multiplex PCR; the TCRdb copy retains only in-frame clones and omits some. The data show some 100,000 clones, with about 79% seen just once and approximately 3.4% held by the top ten. Material for sequencing was PBMCs. The receptors were sampled from a male donor in good health and CMV-seropositive.

The V gene is TRBV5-6, the J gene TRBJ2-3; 11 nucleotides agree with TRBD2. Germline CDR1 SGHDT, CDR2 YYEEEE. This CDR3 is built from 15 residues. V shed 2 bases and J 1 base; nucleotides not matched to a gene: 0. CDR3 DNA: TGTGCCAGCAGCTTACTAGCGGGGGGCACAGATACGCAGTATTTT. Translated: CASSLLAGGTDTQYF.

V is TRBV19 and J is TRBJ1-2; 8 bases agree with TRBD1. CDR1 is LNHDA, CDR2 SQIVND, per germline (reference sequence). The junction had 11 bases not matched to a gene; V was cut back by 0 bases and J by 8 bases. The CDR3 consists of 16 residues. The CDR3 here is CASSIEANRGGRGYTF. As DNA, the CDR3 is TGTGCCAGTAGTATAGAAGCCAACAGGGGGGGTAGAGGCTACACCTTC.

The chain uses TRBV11-3 and TRBJ1-6, with TRBD1 as a possible D gene (5 bases). Trimming took off 3 bases at V and 9 bases at J, with 24 bases between the two ends. Germline CDR1 and CDR2: SGHNT and YENEEA. The length of the CDR3 is 18 residues. CDR3 sequence (DNA): TGTGCCAGCAGCTTGGGCGAAGGATACAGGCTGCTTGGTTCACCCCTCCACTTT. This codes for CASSLGEGYRLLGSPLHF. The full variable domain, in which reference TRBV11-3 and TRBJ1-6 provide the parts outside the CDR3, is EAGVVQSPRYKIIEKKQPVAFWCNPISGHNTLYWYLQNLGQGPELLIRYENEEAVDDSQLPKDRFSAERLKGVDSTLKIQPAELGDSAVYLCASSLGEGYRLLGSPLHFGNGTRLTVT.

The CDR3 loop reads CASSEPGGDYGYTF. The CDR3, as DNA: TGTGCCAGCAGTGAACCTGGAGGGGACTATGGCTACACCTTC. V gene TRBV6-1 combines with J gene TRBJ1-2; D perhaps matches TRBD1 (5 bases). V was pared by 2 bases and J by 3 bases, with 10 bases between. Per the germline V gene, CDR1 is MNHNS and CDR2 is SASEGT. The CDR3 is made up of 14 amino acids.

Concerning this clone: A junction boundary mismatches the germline segment, possibly from a read error. V usage is TRBV7-9 and J usage is TRBJ1-1, with 7 positions matching TRBD1. Germline-derived CDR1 and CDR2 are SEHNR and FQNEAQ (reference sequence). This CDR3 is 13 amino acids long. The CDR3 nucleotides are TGTTCCAGCAGCTTAGACAGGGACACTGAAGCTTTCTTT. It is translated as CSSSLDRDTEAFF.

The chain couples TRBV6-1 to TRBJ2-3; 9 bases align to TRBD2. J was trimmed by 4 bases and V by 4 bases; bases with no gene match: 6. Germline CDR1 is MNHNS and CDR2 is SASEGT. The CDR3 has 15 amino acids. In DNA form, the CDR3 reads TGTGCCAGCAGTGCAGCGGGGGGTTCTCCAGATACGCAGTATTTT. Translating gives CASSAAGGSPDTQYF.

The chain uses TRBV2 and TRBJ1-5, with D perhaps matching TRBD1 (5 bases). V was trimmed by 6 bases and J by 0 bases, leaving 15 bases between them. Germline assignment: CDR1 SNHLY and CDR2 FYNNEI. CDR3 size: 16 residues. Written as DNA, the CDR3 is TGTGCCAGCAGGCGCAATTCCGGGGGTAGCAATCAGCCCCAGCATTTT. Protein product: CASRRNSGGSNQPQHF.

The CDR3 sequence is CASSVRSQGARNEQFF. The CDR3, as DNA: TGCGCCAGCAGTGTCAGATCACAGGGGGCCAGAAATGAGCAGTTCTTC. V and J are TRBV10-1 and TRBJ2-1; the match to TRBD1 covers 9 bases. Germline CDR1 and CDR2: WNHNN and SYGVQD (reference sequence). The CDR3 loop spans 16 amino acids. V was clipped by 4 bases and J by 7 bases; unmatched bases: 11.